Below are 13 T cell receptor beta chains sequenced from a single sample in a study of early T cells in non-severe SARS-CoV-2 infection. MiXCR, applied by TCRdb to the 5' RACE reads, yields one record per CDR3 protein. The sample has about 64,000 distinct CDR3 sequences; roughly 13% are singletons. This sample comprised whole blood, obtained at baseline. Source of these receptors: an adult who was a healthcare worker with PCR-confirmed SARS-CoV-2 infection or an uninfected control (not recorded which).

The genes are TRBV7-9 and TRBJ2-7; either TRBD1 or TRBD2 may supply D (5 bases each). Germline V lookup: CDR1 SEHNR, CDR2 FQNEAQ (reference sequence). V was shortened by 8 bases and J by 0 bases, with 11 bases between the two germline ends. The CDR3 totals 13 residues. The CDR3 loop reads CASRGISSYEQYF. The CDR3 nucleotides are TGTGCCAGCCGGGGCATCAGCTCCTACGAGCAGTACTTC.

The CDR3 sequence is CSAKDVSSGNTIYF. CDR3 coding DNA: TGCAGTGCTAAAGACGTAAGCTCTGGAAACACCATATATTTT. This chain uses TRBV20-1 with TRBJ1-3; D gene unclear. CDR1 and CDR2 from the germline V gene are DFQATT and SNEGSKA (reference sequence). The germline V and J ends were trimmed by 4 bases and 0 bases, with 10 bases remaining between them. The CDR3 consists of 14 residues.

In its sample, this clonotype was seen a few times. The CDR3 sequence: CASSMASGLNNEQFF. The CDR3 DNA reads TGTGCCAGTAGTATGGCCAGCGGCCTTAACAATGAGCAGTTCTTC. The chain has TRBV19 and TRBJ2-1, with a weak D call TRBD2 (5 bases). CDR1 is LNHDA, CDR2 SQIVND, per germline (reference sequence). This CDR3 spans 15 amino acids. Between the trimmed V and J ends, which lost 3 bases and 5 bases, there was a span of 14 bases.

Ten or more counts support this clonotype. CDR3 sequence (DNA): TGTGCCAGCAGTTACTCGACGGGGAATTCACCCCTCCACTTT. Residues: CASSYSTGNSPLHF. The J gene is TRBJ1-6, the V gene TRBV6-5; unclear D gene. This CDR3 region has 14 residues. The germline V gene has CDR1 MNHEY and CDR2 SVGAGI. The V end was cut by 0 bases, the J end by 7 bases, with 7 bases between.

The V and J genes are TRBV6-2 or TRBV6-3 and TRBJ1-5, with D possibly matching TRBD1 (6 bases). The CDR3 length is 12 residues. Between the trimmed V and J ends, which lost 4 bases and 7 bases, there was a span of 8 bases. CDR1 MNHEY and CDR2 SVGEGT come from the germline V gene. The CDR3 bases are TGTGCCAGCAGTTCCGGGACACAGCCCCAGCATTTT. Amino acids: CASSSGTQPQHF.

This clonotype was seen more than once but under ten times. This rearrangement joins TRBV7-9 to TRBJ2-7; 10 bases align to TRBD2. V lost 6 bases to trimming and J lost 6 bases; unmatched junction nucleotides: 5. CDR1 and CDR2 (germline): SEHNR, FQNEAQ (reference sequence). The CDR3 spans 13 residues. The CDR3 protein is CASRPSGRGEQYF. The CDR3 nucleotides read TGTGCCAGCAGGCCCAGCGGGAGGGGCGAGCAGTACTTC. The full variable domain, with the rest looked up from reference TRBV7-9 and TRBJ2-7, is DTGVSQNPRHKITKRGQNVTFRCDPISEHNRLYWYRQTLGQGPEFLTYFQNEAQLEKSRLLSDRFSAERPKGSFSTLEIQRTEQGDSAMYLCASRPSGRGEQYFGPGTRLTVT.

The J gene is TRBJ1-6, the V gene TRBV6-6; TRBD1 matches 8 bases. This CDR3 comprises 17 residues. CDR1 MNHNY and CDR2 SVGAGI come from the germline V gene (reference sequence). Unmatched junction bases numbered 5, after V lost 0 bases and J lost 4 bases. The DNA for the CDR3 is TGTGCCAGCAGTTACTCTGGACAGGGTACATATAATTCACCCCTCCACTTT. Its translation: CASSYSGQGTYNSPLHF.

The J gene is TRBJ1-5, the V gene TRBV2; no firm D call. This CDR3 spans 16 amino acids. Deletions cut 1 base from V and 0 bases from J, with 10 bases between. Germline-derived CDR1 and CDR2 are SNHLY and FYNNEI. The DNA for the CDR3 is TGTGCCAGCAGTGAAGGCGCCGTTTATAGCAATCAGCCCCAGCATTTT. Protein sequence: CASSEGAVYSNQPQHF.

A few counts support this clonotype. This chain uses TRBV12-3 or TRBV12-4 with TRBJ1-6; no definite D call. The CDR3 sequence is 17 residues long. The V gene lost 4 bases and the J gene lost 8 bases, with 21 bases spanning the gap. Here the CDR3 DNA reads TGTGCCAGCAGTTCCCAACAAACCGGGATTGGGGATTCACCCCTCCACTTT. This encodes CASSSQQTGIGDSPLHF.

This clonotype was detected ten times or more. The chain combines TRBV28 with TRBJ1-4; TRBD1 matches at 9 bases. Germline V gives CDR1 MDHEN, CDR2 SYDVKM. Germline trimming cut 8 bases from V and 8 bases from J; bases unmatched to any gene: 9. There are 14 residues in the CDR3. CDR3 bases: TGTGCCAGCGGCACAGGGGGCTTTGGCGAAAAACTGTTTTTT. This sequence encodes CASGTGGFGEKLFF.

In this sample, this clonotype turned up a few times. CDR3 DNA: TGTGCCATCGGAGACATTTCAGATACGCAGTATTTT. Its protein product is CAIGDISDTQYF. V usage is TRBV10-3 and J usage is TRBJ2-3; D ambiguous. This CDR3 has 12 amino acids. Trimming took off 8 bases at V and 4 bases at J, with 10 bases between the two ends. Germline V gene lookup returns CDR1 ENHRY and CDR2 SYGVKD.

The chain combines TRBV5-5 with TRBJ2-1; D gene unclear. This CDR3 has 15 residues. The germline V gene encodes CDR1 SGHKS and CDR2 YYEKEE (reference sequence). V was clipped by 0 bases and J by 7 bases, with 14 bases between them. This CDR3 reads CASSLDVGLENEQFF. DNA for the CDR3: TGTGCCAGCAGCTTGGATGTAGGGCTTGAAAATGAGCAGTTCTTC.

This clonotype was picked up a small number of times. A much larger clone is a single base away; this may be a read error. V usage is TRBV28 and J usage is TRBJ2-7, with D possibly TRBD2 on 6 matching bases. Germline V gene lookup returns CDR1 MDHEN and CDR2 SYDVKM. The V gene lost 2 bases and the J gene lost 6 bases, with 17 bases spanning the gap. The CDR3 extends over 15 amino acids. For the CDR3, the DNA is TGTGCCAGCAGTTTAACGCAGGAGGGCCCCCCCGAGCAGTACTTC. As protein: CASSLTQEGPPEQYF.